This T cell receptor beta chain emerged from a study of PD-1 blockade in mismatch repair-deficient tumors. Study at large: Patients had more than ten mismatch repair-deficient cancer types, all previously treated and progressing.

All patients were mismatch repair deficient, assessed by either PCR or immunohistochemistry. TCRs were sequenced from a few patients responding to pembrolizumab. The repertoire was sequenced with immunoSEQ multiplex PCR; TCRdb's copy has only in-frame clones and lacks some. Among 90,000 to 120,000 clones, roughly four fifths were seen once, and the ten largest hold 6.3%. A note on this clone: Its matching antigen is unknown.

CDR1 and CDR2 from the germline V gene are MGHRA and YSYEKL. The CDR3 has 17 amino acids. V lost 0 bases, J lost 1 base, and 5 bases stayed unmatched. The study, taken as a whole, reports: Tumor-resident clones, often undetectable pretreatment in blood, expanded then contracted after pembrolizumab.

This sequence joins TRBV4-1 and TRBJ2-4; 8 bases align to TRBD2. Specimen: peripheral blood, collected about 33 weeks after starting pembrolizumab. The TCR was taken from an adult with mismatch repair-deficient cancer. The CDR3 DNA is TGCGCCAGCAGCCAAGATGCGGGAGGTTGGGCCAAAAACATTCAGTACTTC. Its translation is CASSQDAGGWAKNIQYF.